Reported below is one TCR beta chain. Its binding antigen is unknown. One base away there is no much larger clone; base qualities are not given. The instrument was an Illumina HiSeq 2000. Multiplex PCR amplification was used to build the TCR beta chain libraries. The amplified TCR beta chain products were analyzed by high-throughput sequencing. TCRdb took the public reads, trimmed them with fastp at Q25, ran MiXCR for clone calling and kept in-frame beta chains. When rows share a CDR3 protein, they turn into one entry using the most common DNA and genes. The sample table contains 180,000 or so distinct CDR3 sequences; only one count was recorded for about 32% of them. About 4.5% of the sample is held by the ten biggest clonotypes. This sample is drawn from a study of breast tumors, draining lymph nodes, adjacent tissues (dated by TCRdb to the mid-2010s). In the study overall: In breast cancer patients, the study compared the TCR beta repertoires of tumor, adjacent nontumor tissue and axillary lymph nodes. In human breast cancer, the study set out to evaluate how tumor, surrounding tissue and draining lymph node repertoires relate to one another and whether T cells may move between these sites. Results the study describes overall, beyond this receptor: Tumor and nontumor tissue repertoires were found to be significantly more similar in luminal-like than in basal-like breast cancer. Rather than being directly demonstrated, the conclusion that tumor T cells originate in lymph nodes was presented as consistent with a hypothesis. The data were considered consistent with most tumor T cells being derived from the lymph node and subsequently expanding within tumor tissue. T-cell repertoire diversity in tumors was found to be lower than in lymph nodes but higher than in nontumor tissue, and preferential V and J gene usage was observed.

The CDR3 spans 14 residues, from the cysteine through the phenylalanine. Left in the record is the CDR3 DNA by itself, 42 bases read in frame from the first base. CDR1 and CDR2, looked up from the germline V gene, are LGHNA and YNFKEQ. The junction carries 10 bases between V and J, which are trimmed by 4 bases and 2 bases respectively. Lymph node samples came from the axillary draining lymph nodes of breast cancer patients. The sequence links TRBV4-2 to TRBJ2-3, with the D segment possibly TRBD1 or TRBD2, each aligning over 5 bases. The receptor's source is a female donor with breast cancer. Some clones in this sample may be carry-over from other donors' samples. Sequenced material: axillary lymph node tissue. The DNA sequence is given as TGTGCCAGCAGCCCAGACGGGACCACAGATACGCAGTATTTT. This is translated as CASSPDGTTDTQYF.